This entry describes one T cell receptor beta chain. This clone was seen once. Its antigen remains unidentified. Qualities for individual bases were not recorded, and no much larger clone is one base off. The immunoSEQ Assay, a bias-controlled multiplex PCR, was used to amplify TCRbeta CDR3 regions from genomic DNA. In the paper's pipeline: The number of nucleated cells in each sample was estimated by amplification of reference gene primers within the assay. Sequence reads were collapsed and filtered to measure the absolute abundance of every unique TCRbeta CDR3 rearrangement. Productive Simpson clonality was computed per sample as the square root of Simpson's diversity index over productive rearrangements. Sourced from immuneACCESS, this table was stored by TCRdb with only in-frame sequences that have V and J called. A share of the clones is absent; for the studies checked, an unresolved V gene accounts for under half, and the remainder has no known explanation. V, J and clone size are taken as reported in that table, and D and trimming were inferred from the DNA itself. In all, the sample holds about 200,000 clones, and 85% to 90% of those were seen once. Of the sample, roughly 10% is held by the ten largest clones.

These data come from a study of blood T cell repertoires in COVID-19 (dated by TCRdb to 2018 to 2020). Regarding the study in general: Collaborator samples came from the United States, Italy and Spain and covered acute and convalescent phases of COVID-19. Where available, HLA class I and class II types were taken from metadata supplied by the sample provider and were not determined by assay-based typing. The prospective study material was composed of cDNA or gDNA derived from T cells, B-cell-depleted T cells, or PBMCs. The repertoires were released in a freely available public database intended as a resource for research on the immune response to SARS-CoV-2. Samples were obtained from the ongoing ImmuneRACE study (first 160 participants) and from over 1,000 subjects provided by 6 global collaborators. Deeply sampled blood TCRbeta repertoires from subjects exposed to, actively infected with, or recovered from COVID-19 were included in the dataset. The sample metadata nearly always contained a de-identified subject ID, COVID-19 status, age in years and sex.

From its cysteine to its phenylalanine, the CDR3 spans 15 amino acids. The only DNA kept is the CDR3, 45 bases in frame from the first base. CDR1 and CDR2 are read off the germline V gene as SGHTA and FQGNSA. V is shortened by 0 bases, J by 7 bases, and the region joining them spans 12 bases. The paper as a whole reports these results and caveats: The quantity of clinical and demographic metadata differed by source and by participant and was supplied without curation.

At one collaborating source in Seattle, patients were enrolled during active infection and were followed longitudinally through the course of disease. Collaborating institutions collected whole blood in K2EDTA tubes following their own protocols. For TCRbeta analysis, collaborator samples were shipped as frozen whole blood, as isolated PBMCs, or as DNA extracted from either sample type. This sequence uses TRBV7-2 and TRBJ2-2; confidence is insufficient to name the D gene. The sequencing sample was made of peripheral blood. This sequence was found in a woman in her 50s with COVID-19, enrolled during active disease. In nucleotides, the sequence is TGTGCCAGCAGCTTAGCGCAGAGTCTAGGCGGGGAGCTGTTTTTT. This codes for CASSLAQSLGGELFF.